This TCR beta chain is drawn from a study of T cell responses to AZD1222 COVID-19 vaccine (dated by TCRdb to about 2021). Study-wide context: TCR sequencing was performed for some 250 trial participants, of whom around 200 were given two doses of AZD1222 and approximately 26 were given two doses of MenACWY control vaccine. Trial participants were enrolled into age subgroups of 18-55, 56-69 and 70-plus years, which contained about 160, 30 and 59 TCR-sequenced participants, respectively. The paper's findings and limits, for the study overall: Because no samples from the day 14 peak response were available, repertoires could be characterized only after the peak T cell response. In the small 56-69-year group, the increase in depth fell short of significance, most likely because of low power. Conclusions about previously exposed vaccinees were limited because only six AZD1222 recipients were SARS-CoV-2 seropositive at baseline. Participants were mostly white British and included more females than males, and it was suggested by the authors that clonal diversity may have been underestimated. Epitopes outside the regions mutated in the B.1.351 and B.1.1.7 variants were reportedly recognized by nearly half of the unique spike-specific TCRs. A significant rise in spike-specific TCR breadth and depth was observed after two AZD1222 doses relative to day 0 and relative to MenACWY recipients. The whole spike protein was spanned by vaccine-associated CD4 TCRs, and dominant responses were seen in regions 160-218 and 743-854.

Including cysteine and phenylalanine, the CDR3 has 15 amino acids. Only the CDR3 DNA is retained, 45 bases long and in frame from the first base. Based on the germline V gene, the CDR1 and CDR2 sequences are SQVTM and ANQGSEA. V and J are trimmed by 6 bases and 0 bases, and the gene matches miss 5 bases of the junction. The CDR3 regions of human TCRbeta chains were analyzed by immunosequencing. For the original study's pipeline: Repertoire TCRs were checked for matches against a reference library of SARS-CoV-2-specific TCRs that had been generated using the MIRA antigen-specificity platform. Breadth was defined as the fraction of unique TCRs that were SARS-CoV-2-associated, and depth was defined as the fraction of total T cells that were SARS-CoV-2-associated. Using the MIRA data, every spike-specific TCR was mapped to the spike region that the TCR reacted to and assigned to either a CD4 or a CD8 class. Log10-transformed breadth and depth values were compared by one-way ANOVA with Sidak's multiple comparisons tests. This immuneACCESS table, as held by TCRdb, lists in-frame sequences with V and J called but not all clones. Of the missing ones, under half trace to an unresolved V gene in checked studies; the others have no known cause. V and J calls and clone size are as listed in that table; D and trimming were resolved from the DNA. This sample has about 100,000 clones in its table, and 87% of those were observed once. Of the sample, over 4% falls within the top ten clones.

Turning to this clone: Its antigen specificity is not known. Per-base quality was not reported, and no clone a single base away is much larger than it.

Read against the paper, the sample's time point label means: baseline before first vaccination. Reading the label with the study, this specimen's treatment or condition is: meningococcal conjugate vaccine given as trial control. Vaccinee samples came from UK trials COV001 and COV002, including a single-blind randomized controlled phase 2/3 trial of AZD1222 (ChAdOx1 nCoV-19) in healthy adults. For TCRbeta chain sequencing, PBMC samples were collected from trial participants at day 0 and at day 28 after the second dose. This receptor chain uses TRBV29-1 and TRBJ2-3; 11 nucleotides in the junction match TRBD2. This TCR was sampled from an adult in good health. Sequencing was performed on peripheral blood, taken on day 0 of MenACWY control vaccination. The CDR3 corresponds to CSVATSGASTDTQYF. The base sequence is TGCAGCGTCGCGACTAGCGGGGCCAGCACAGATACGCAGTATTTT.